This T cell receptor beta chain derives from a study of OX40 agonist ivuxolimab in advanced cancers. Study results and limitations: In the expanded peripheral T cells, antigen specificity was never determined.

From germline, CDR1 is LNHDA and CDR2 SQIVND (reference sequence). Trimming shortened V by 3 bases and J by 2 bases, and 13 bases separated the two germline ends. The CDR3 covers 16 residues. The table came from immunoSEQ multiplex PCR; TCRdb's copy has only in-frame clones and leaves some out. Among roughly 60,000 clones, just under 85% were seen once, and the ten largest hold 3.5% to 4%. With regard to this clone: Its antigen is unidentified.

Material: CD4+ or CD8+ T cells sorted from blood, obtained in a trial of the OX40 agonist ivuxolimab. This clonotype originated in an adult with an advanced solid tumor such as melanoma, head and neck, liver or kidney cancer. The rearrangement uses TRBV19 and TRBJ2-2, with TRBD1 as a possible D gene (6 bases). The CDR3 spells CASSMGRGENTGELFF. CDR3 DNA: TGTGCCAGTAGTATGGGCAGGGGAGAAAACACCGGGGAGCTGTTTTTT.